The entry below describes one TCR beta chain. The data stem from a study of blood T cell repertoires in COVID-19. TCRdb's table, derived via immunoSEQ multiplex PCR, lists solely in-frame clones and lacks some. The data hold around 190,000 clones, with approximately 80% observed a single time. V shed 3 bases, J shed 3 bases, and the junction held 7 bases outside the gene matches. The germline CDR1 and CDR2 sequences are DFQATT and SNEGSKA (reference sequence). The CDR3 covers 15 residues. The receptor comes from a woman aged 50 to 65 with active or convalescent COVID-19. The sequenced material came from peripheral blood. The rearrangement uses TRBV20-1 and TRBJ2-2; 7 bases are shared with TRBD2. The chain's CDR3 is CSASEAGADTGELFF. The CDR3 nucleotides read TGCAGTGCTAGTGAGGCGGGAGCGGACACCGGGGAGCTGTTTTTT.